The clone carrying this T cell receptor beta chain was observed a few times. No antigen is known for it. The data belong to a study of T cells after yellow fever vaccination. Background on the study: Fractions of low cell number were prepared using SMART-Seq v4 Ultra Low Input. General observations from the study: The appearance of a small share of clonotypes in both CD4 and CD8 compartments was observed. It was the secondary response that reached its peak faster, day 5 versus 15, but it was weaker.

Between the trimmed V and J ends, which lost 0 bases and 1 base, there was a span of 5 bases. Germline CDR1 reads SGHRS; CDR2 reads YFSETQ. The CDR3 spans 14 residues. In making TCR cDNA, 5'RACE template switching added a universal primer site and UMIs to it. TCRdb reprocessed the 5' RACE reads via MiXCR and lists one record per CDR3 protein. The repertoire includes a few hundred thousand distinct CDR3 sequences, 17% of them detected once, and 15% to 20% sits in the top ten. Sequences were derived from PBMCs, sampled less than 6 days after the first yellow fever vaccination. The chain joins TRBV5-1 to TRBJ2-4; no definite D call. The TCR sequence derives from a man aged 18 to 30 who received the YFV17D yellow fever vaccine. The CDR3 spells CASSLETAKNIQYF. CDR3 nucleotides: TGCGCCAGCAGCTTGGAGACCGCCAAAAACATTCAGTACTTC.